This TCR beta chain was captured in a study of blood T cell repertoires in COVID-19. Looking at the study overall: The samples span acute and convalescent COVID-19 from the United States, Italy and Spain. Sample material is recorded as cDNA or gDNA derived from T cells, B-cell-depleted T cells, or PBMCs.

Everyone who took part was about 18 to 90 years old, and they came from 24 US areas. Assignments of participants to cohorts depended upon their own reported clinical history. Here immunoSEQ multiplex PCR was the method, and the copy in TCRdb shows in-frame clones only, minus some. The repertoire includes approximately 250,000 clones, more than 70% of them detected once, and around 1.2% sits in the top ten. Germline CDR1 MDHEN, CDR2 SYDVKM. Trimming at V came to 5 bases and at J to 7 bases, leaving 14 bases not matched to a gene. The CDR3 runs to 16 residues. This clonotype was obtained from a woman aged 40 to 50 with acute COVID-19. V gene TRBV28 combines with J gene TRBJ1-2, with TRBD1 matching 9 bases. The sequenced sample consisted of PBMCs or T cells enriched from blood (not recorded which). In DNA form, the CDR3 reads TGTGCCAGCAGTGCCCACGAACAGGGGGCGCCCGGTGGCTACACCTTC. Its translation is CASSAHEQGAPGGYTF.